The T cell receptor (beta chain) described here comes from a study of blood T cell repertoires in COVID-19 (TCRdb year 2020). Looking at the study overall: Samples from collaborators originated in the United States, Italy and Spain and spanned both the acute and convalescent phases of COVID-19. The prospective study material was composed of cDNA or gDNA derived from T cells, B-cell-depleted T cells, or PBMCs. Subjects who had been exposed to COVID-19, were actively infected with it, or had recovered from it provided the deeply sampled blood TCRbeta repertoires that made up the dataset. The repertoires were released in a freely available public database meant as a resource for research on the immune response to SARS-CoV-2. Samples were obtained from the ongoing ImmuneRACE study (first 160 participants) and from roughly 1,300 subjects provided by 6 global collaborators. A de-identified subject ID, COVID-19 status, age in years and sex were almost always included in the sample metadata. Where available, HLA class I and class II types were obtained from metadata supplied by the sample provider rather than from assay-based typing.

Participants in the prospective study were enrolled through a virtual design, were aged roughly 18 to 100 years, and lived in 24 United States geographic areas. In the prospective study, participants were assigned to cohorts based on the clinical history participants reported in a screening survey and a study questionnaire. Each participant in the prospective study had whole blood, serum and a nasopharyngeal or oropharyngeal swab collected by mobile phlebotomists. Over an approximately 2-month period, participants in the prospective study had the option of providing additional blood draws and questionnaires. Prospective study blood samples were shipped either frozen or at room temperature before DNA extraction. TCRbeta CDR3 regions were amplified from genomic DNA using the immunoSEQ Assay, a bias-controlled multiplex PCR. Per the source publication's procedure: Within the assay, amplification of reference gene primers was used to estimate how many nucleated cells each sample contained. Sequence reads were collapsed and filtered to measure the absolute abundance of every unique TCRbeta CDR3 rearrangement. For each sample, productive Simpson clonality was calculated as the square root of Simpson's diversity index across productive rearrangements. Drawn from immuneACCESS, this table holds only the in-frame rearrangements with V and J called that TCRdb kept. Clones are partly lost; checked studies trace under half to an unresolved V gene and leave the rest unexplained. V and J calls and clone size are copied from that table; D and trimming were computed from the DNA. The sample records 140,000 to 150,000 clones, about four fifths of which are singletons. The ten largest account for less than 4% of the sample.

The CDR3 covers 12 residues, taking in both the cysteine and the phenylalanine. Left in the record is the CDR3 DNA by itself, 36 bases read in frame from the first base. Germline trimming amounts to 2 bases on V and 7 bases on J, with 0 as the count of junction bases outside the gene matches. The germline V gene specifies KGHSH as CDR1 and LQKENI as CDR2. Points the paper makes about the study in general: The amount of clinical and demographic metadata varied by source and participant and was provided uncurated.

With regard to this clone: This clone's antigen is unknown. Nothing much larger sits one base from this clone, and base qualities are not available.

The sequencing sample was made of PBMCs or T cells enriched from blood (not recorded which). The source is a woman aged 45-65 years with acute COVID-19. The chain is made from TRBV18 and TRBJ2-7; 9 of the junction bases match TRBD1. CDR3 reads: CASSPDRGEQYF. The base sequence is TGTGCCAGCTCACCAGACAGGGGGGAGCAGTACTTC.